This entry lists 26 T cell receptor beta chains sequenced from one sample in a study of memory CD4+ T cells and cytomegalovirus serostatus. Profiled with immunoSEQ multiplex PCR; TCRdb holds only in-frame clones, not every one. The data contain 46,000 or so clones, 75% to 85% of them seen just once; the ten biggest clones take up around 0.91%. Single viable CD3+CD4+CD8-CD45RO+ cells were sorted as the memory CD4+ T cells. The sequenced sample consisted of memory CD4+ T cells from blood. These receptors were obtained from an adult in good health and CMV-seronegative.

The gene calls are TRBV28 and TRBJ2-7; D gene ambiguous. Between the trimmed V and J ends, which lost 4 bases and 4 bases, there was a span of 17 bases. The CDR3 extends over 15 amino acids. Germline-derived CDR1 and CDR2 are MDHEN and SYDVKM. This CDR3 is CASSSQTGPRYEQYF. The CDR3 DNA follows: TGTGCCAGCAGTTCTCAAACCGGGCCCAGATACGAGCAGTACTTC.

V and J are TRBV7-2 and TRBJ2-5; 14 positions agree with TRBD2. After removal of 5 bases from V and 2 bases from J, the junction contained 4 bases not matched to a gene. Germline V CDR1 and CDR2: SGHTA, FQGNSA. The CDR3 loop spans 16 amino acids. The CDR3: CASSRTSGGYQETQYF. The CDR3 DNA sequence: TGTGCCAGCAGCCGGACTAGCGGGGGGTATCAAGAGACCCAGTACTTC.

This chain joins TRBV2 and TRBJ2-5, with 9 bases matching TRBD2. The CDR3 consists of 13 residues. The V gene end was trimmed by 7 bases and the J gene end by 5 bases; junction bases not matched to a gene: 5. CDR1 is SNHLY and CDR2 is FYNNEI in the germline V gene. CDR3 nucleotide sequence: TGTGCCAGCACTCGTGGACTAGCGGAGACCCAGTACTTC. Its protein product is CASTRGLAETQYF.

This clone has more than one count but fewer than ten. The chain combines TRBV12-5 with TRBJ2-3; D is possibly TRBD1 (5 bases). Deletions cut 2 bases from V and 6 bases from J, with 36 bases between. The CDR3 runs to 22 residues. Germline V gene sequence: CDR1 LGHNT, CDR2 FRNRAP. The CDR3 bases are TGTGCTAGTGGTTTGCTTAAGGTGGCAGGGAAGGTTCCCCACCAATTGACGGATACGCAGTATTTT. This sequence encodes CASGLLKVAGKVPHQLTDTQYF.

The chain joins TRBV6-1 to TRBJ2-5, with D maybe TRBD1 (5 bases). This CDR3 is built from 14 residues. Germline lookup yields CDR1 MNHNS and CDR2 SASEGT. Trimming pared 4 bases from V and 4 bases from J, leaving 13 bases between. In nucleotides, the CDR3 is TGTGCCAGCAGTGTCGACAGCCGAGGAGAGACCCAGTACTTC. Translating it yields CASSVDSRGETQYF.

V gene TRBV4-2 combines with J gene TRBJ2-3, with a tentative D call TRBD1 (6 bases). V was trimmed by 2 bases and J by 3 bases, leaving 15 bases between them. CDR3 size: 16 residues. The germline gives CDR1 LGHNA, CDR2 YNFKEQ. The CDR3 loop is CASSQSRGSNTDTQYF. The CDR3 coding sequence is TGTGCCAGCAGCCAATCAAGGGGGAGTAATACAGATACGCAGTATTTT.

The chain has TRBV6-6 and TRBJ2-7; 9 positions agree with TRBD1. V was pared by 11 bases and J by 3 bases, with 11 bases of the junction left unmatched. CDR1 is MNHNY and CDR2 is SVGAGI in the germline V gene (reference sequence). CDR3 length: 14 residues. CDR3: CASDAGQGVYEQYF. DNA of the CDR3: TGTGCCTCGGACGCGGGACAGGGAGTCTACGAGCAGTACTTC.

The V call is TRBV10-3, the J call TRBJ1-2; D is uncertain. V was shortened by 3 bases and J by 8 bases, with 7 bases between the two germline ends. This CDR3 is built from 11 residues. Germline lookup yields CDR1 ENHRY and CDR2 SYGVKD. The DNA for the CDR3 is TGTGCCATCAGTGAAAGCAGCGGCTACACCTTC. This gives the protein CAISESSGYTF.

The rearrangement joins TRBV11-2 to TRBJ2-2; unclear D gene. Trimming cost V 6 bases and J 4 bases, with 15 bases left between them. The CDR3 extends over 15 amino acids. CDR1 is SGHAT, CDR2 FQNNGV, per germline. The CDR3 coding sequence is TGTGCCAGCAGTCCCGACACGGTCCTCACCGGGGAGCTGTTTTTT. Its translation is CASSPDTVLTGELFF.

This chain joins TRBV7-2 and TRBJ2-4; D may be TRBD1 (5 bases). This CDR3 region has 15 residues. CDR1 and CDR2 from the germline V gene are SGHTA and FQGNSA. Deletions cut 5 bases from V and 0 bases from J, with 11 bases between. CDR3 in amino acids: CASSPTVLAKNIQYF. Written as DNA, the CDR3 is TGTGCCAGCAGCCCGACAGTCCTAGCCAAAAACATTCAGTACTTC. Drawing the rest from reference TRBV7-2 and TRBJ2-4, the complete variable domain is GAGVSQSPSNKVTEKGKDVELRCDPISGHTALYWYRQSLGQGLEFLIYFQGNSAPDKSGLPSDRFSAERTGGSVSTLTIQRTQQEDSAVYLCASSPTVLAKNIQYFGAGTRLSVL.

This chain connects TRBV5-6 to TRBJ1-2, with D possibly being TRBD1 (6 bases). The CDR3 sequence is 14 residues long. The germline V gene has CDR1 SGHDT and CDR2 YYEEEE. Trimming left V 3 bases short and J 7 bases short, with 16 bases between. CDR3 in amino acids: CASSYSRTATGYTF. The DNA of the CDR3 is TGTGCCAGCAGCTACTCGCGGACAGCTACTGGCTACACCTTC. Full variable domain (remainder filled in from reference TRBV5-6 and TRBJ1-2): DAGVTQSPTHLIKTRGQQVTLRCSPKSGHDTVSWYQQALGQGPQFIFQYYEEEERQRGNFPDRFSGHQFPNYSSELNVNALLLGDSALYLCASSYSRTATGYTFGSGTRLTVV.

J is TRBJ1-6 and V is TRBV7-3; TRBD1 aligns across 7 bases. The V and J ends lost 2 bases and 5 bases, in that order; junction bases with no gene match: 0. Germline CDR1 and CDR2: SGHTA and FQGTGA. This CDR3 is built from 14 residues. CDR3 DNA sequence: TGTGCCAGCAGCTTAGGGACAGATAATTCACCCCTCCACTTT. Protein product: CASSLGTDNSPLHF. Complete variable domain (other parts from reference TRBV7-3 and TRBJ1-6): GAGVSQTPSNKVTEKGKYVELRCDPISGHTALYWYRQSLGQGPEFLIYFQGTGAADDSGLPNDRFFAVRPEGSVSTLKIQRTERGDSAVYLCASSLGTDNSPLHFGNGTRLTVT.

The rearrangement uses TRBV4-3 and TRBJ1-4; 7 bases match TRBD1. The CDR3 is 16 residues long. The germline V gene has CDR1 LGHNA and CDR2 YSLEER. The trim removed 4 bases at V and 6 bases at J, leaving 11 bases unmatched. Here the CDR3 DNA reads TGCGCCAGCAGCCCTGGCCGTGGGACAGCGGATGAAAAACTGTTTTTT. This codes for CASSPGRGTADEKLFF.

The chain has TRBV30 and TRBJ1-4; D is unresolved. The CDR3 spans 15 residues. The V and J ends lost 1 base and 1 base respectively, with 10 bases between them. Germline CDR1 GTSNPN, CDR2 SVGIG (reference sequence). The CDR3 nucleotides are TGTGCCTGGAGTGGGGCAGCCATAACTAATGAAAAACTGTTTTTT. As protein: CAWSGAAITNEKLFF.

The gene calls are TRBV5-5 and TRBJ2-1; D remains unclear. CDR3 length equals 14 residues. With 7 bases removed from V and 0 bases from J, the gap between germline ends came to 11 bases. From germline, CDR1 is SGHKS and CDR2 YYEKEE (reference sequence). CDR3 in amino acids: CASQTLSSYNEQFF. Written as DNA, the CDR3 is TGTGCCAGCCAGACACTCAGCTCCTACAATGAGCAGTTCTTC.

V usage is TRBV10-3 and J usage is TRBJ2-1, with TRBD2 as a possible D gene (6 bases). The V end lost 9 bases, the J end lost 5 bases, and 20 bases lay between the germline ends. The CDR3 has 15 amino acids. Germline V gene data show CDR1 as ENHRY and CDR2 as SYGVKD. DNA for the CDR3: TGTGCCATTGGGCGAAGGGACTCCTCTGACAATGAGCAGTTCTTC. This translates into CAIGRRDSSDNEQFF.

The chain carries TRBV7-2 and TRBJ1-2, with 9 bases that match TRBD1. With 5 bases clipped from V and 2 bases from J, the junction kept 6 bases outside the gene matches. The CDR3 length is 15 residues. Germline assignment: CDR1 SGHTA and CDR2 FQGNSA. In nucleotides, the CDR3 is TGTGCCAGCAGCCGAAACAGGGGGCGAAACTATGGCTACACCTTC. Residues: CASSRNRGRNYGYTF.

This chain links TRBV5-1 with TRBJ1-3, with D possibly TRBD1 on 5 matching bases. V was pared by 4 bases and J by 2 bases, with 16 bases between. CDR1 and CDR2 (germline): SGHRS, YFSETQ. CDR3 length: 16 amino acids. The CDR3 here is CASSPGTNPPGNTIYF. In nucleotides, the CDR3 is TGCGCCAGCAGCCCGGGGACCAACCCTCCTGGAAACACCATATATTTT. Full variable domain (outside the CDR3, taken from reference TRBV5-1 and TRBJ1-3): KAGVTQTPRYLIKTRGQQVTLSCSPISGHRSVSWYQQTPGQGLQFLFEYFSETQRNKGNFPGRFSGRQFSNSRSEMNVSTLELGDSALYLCASSPGTNPPGNTIYFGEGSWLTVV.

The CDR3 here is CAPHGSATNEKLFF. CDR3 nucleotide sequence: TGTGCCCCACACGGGTCCGCAACTAATGAAAAACTGTTTTTT. This rearrangement joins TRBV19 to TRBJ1-4; D uncertain. With 11 bases removed from V and 0 bases from J, the gap between germline ends came to 13 bases. This CDR3 is 14 amino acids long. Germline CDR1 is LNHDA and CDR2 is SQIVND (reference sequence).

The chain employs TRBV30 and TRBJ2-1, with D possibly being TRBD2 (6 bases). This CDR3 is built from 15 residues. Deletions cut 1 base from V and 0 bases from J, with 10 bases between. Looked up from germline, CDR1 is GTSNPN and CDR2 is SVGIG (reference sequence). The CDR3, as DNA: TGTGCCTGGAGTGGGGACTTTAGCTCCTACAATGAGCAGTTCTTC. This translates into CAWSGDFSSYNEQFF.

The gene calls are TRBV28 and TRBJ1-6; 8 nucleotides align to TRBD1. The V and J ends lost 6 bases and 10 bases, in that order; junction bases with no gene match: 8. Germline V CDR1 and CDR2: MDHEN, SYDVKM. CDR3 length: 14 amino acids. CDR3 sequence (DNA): TGTGCCAGCAGACTCGACAGGGGTGGGTCACCCCTCCACTTT. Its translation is CASRLDRGGSPLHF.

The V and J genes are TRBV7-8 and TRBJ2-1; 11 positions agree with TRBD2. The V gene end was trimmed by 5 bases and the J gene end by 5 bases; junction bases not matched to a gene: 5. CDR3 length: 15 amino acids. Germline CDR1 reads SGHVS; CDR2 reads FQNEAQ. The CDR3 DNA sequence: TGTGCCAGCAGCCCTATGGGACTAGCGGACAATGAGCAGTTCTTC. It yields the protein CASSPMGLADNEQFF.

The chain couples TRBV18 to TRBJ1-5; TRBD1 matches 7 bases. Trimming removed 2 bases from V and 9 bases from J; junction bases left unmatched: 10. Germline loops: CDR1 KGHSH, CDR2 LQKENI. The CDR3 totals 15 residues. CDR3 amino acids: CASSPDRVEIWPQHF. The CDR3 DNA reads TGTGCCAGCTCACCAGACAGGGTGGAAATATGGCCCCAGCATTTT.

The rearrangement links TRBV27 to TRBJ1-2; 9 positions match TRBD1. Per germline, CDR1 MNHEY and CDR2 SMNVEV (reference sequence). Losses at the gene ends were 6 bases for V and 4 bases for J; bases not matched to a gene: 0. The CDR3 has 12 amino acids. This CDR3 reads CASRTGGYGYTF. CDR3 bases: TGTGCCAGCAGGACAGGGGGCTATGGCTACACCTTC.

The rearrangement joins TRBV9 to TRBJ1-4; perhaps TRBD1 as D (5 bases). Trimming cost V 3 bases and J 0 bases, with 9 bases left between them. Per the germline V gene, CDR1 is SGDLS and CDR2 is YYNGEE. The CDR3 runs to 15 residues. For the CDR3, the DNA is TGTGCCAGCAGCGGGGGGAGTGCAACTAATGAAAAACTGTTTTTT. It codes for CASSGGSATNEKLFF.

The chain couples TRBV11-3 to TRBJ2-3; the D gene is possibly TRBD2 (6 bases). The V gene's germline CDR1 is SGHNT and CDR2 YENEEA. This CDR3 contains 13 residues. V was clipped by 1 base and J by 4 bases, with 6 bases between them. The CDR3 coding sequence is TGTGCCAGCAGCTTAGGGGGGGCAGATACGCAGTATTTT. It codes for CASSLGGADTQYF.